Listed below are T cell receptor beta chains from one sample, sequenced in a study of CD8+ T cells in alopecia areata. Libraries were prepared by immunoSEQ multiplex PCR; TCRdb keeps only in-frame clonotypes and omits some of them. In the table there are roughly 20,000 clones, around 67% of which are singletons. Sequencing was performed on CD4+ Tregs sorted from blood. These receptors came from a human donor with alopecia areata. CDR3s leave out the opening cysteine and the closing phenylalanine or tryptophan.

V gene,CDR3 protein
TRBV19,ASSPGTSGSTGTDTQY
TRBV28,ASSLQEGGRANTEAF
TRBV6-5,ASSYIPLSGTEAF
TRBV14,ASSQAGDNQPQH
TRBV9,ASSSPQSLGRGLCEQY
TRBV19,ASSIMSGANVLT
TRBV20-1,SALGVVGYT
TRBV2,ASKVSDSNYNEQF
TRBV6-5,ASSSRGSGVGEQF
TRBV6-1,ASSRSASTDTQY
TRBV2,ASSLSYSGANVLT
TRBV7-8,ASSLAQTNIPGELF